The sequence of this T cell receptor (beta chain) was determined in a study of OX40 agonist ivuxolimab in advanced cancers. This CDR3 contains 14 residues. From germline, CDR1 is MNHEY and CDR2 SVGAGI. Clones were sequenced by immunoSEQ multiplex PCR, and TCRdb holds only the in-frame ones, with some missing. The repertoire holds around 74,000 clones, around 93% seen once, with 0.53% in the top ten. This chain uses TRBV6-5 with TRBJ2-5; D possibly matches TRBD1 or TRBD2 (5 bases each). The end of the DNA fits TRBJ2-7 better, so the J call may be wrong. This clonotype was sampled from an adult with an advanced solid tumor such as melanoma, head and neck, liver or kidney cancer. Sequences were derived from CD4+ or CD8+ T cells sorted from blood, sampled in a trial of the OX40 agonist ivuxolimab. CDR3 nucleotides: TGTGCCAGCGGGTCCGGGACGAGCGTAGACGAGCAGTACTTC. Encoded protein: CASGSGTSVDEQYF.